Presented here are 15 T cell receptor beta chains from one specimen sequenced in a study of blood T cell repertoires in COVID-19. Assay used: immunoSEQ multiplex PCR; TCRdb lists only in-frame clones, some missing. The sample contains 35,000 to 40,000 clones, approximately 86% of which appear only once. The sample consisted of peripheral blood. The source of these receptors is a human donor in a cohort sampled during active COVID-19.

J is TRBJ2-1 and V is TRBV4-1, with 7 nucleotides matching TRBD2. J was trimmed by 6 bases and V by 2 bases; bases with no gene match: 7. The CDR3 runs 15 residues. Germline-derived CDR1 and CDR2 are MGHRA and YSYEKL. CDR3: CASSQLGLGGNEQFF. The CDR3 region has the DNA TGCGCCAGCAGCCAACTAGGACTAGGAGGCAATGAGCAGTTCTTC.

The gene calls are TRBV19 and TRBJ2-1, with TRBD2 matching 8 bases. There are 14 residues in the CDR3. CDR1 is LNHDA and CDR2 is SQIVND in the germline V gene (reference sequence). Unmatched junction bases numbered 8, after V lost 10 bases and J lost 3 bases. The CDR3 DNA sequence: TGTGCCACCCGGGGGGGGTATCTCTACAATGAGCAGTTCTTC. It is translated as CATRGGYLYNEQFF.

The chain employs TRBV7-2 and TRBJ2-3, with 14 positions matching TRBD2. This CDR3 has 14 amino acids. The germline V gene has CDR1 SGHTA and CDR2 FQGNSA. Germline trimming cut 1 base from V and 15 bases from J; bases unmatched to any gene: 6. CDR3 amino acids: CASSLETSGRVIYF. As DNA, the CDR3 is TGTGCCAGCAGCTTAGAGACTAGCGGGAGGGTGATCTATTTT. Full variable domain (rest looked up from reference TRBV7-2 and TRBJ2-3): GAGVSQSPSNKVTEKGKDVELRCDPISGHTALYWYRQSLGQGLEFLIYFQGNSAPDKSGLPSDRFSAERTGGSVSTLTIQRTQQEDSAVYLCASSLETSGRVIYFGPGTRLTVL.

The CDR3 loop is CAIRTGQGLQETQYF. In nucleotides, the CDR3 is TGTGCCATCAGGACGGGACAGGGCCTCCAAGAGACCCAGTACTTC. The V and J genes are TRBV10-3 and TRBJ2-5; TRBD1 aligns across 9 bases. The CDR3 extends over 15 amino acids. Germline V gene lookup returns CDR1 ENHRY and CDR2 SYGVKD. V dropped 6 bases and J dropped 1; count of bases not matched to a gene: 6.

The rearrangement joins TRBV6-2 or TRBV6-3 to TRBJ2-7; 14 bases align to TRBD2. CDR1 and CDR2 (germline): MNHEY, SVGEGT. V was pared by 2 bases and J by 3 bases, with 3 bases of the junction left unmatched. The CDR3 extends over 16 amino acids. The CDR3 loop reads CASSYRLAGGLYEQYF. For the CDR3, the DNA is TGTGCCAGCAGTTACCGACTAGCGGGGGGGCTCTACGAGCAGTACTTC.

This chain links TRBV19 with TRBJ1-1; the D gene is possibly TRBD1 (5 bases). The CDR3 sequence is 15 residues long. Germline-derived CDR1 and CDR2 are LNHDA and SQIVND (reference sequence). Trimming pared 2 bases from V and 4 bases from J, leaving 14 bases between. The CDR3 region is CASSISGGVPTEAFF. The CDR3 DNA follows: TGTGCCAGTAGTATATCGGGGGGGGTTCCCACTGAAGCTTTCTTT. Variable domain in full (rest from reference TRBV19 and TRBJ1-1): DGGITQSPKYLFRKEGQNVTLSCEQNLNHDAMYWYRQDPGQGLRLIYYSQIVNDFQKGDIAEGYSVSREKKESFPLTVTSAQKNPTAFYLCASSISGGVPTEAFFGQGTRLTVV.

This chain joins TRBV29-1 and TRBJ1-3; D gene uncertain. V was clipped by 5 bases and J by 0 bases, with 11 bases between them. Germline values: CDR1 SQVTM, CDR2 ANQGSEA. CDR3 length: 14 residues. CDR3 sequence (DNA): TGCAGCGTTCATCGGTCTTTCTCTGGAAACACCATATATTTT. Its protein product is CSVHRSFSGNTIYF.

This clone was counted between two and nine times. This chain connects TRBV28 to TRBJ1-2, with D possibly matching TRBD1 (5 bases). The V end lost 3 bases, the J end lost 2 bases, and 13 bases lay between the germline ends. Germline CDR1 MDHEN, CDR2 SYDVKM. CDR3 size: 15 residues. CDR3 coding DNA: TGTGCCAGCAGTTTGATCGGGGGTGGAAACTATGGCTACACCTTC. This gives the protein CASSLIGGGNYGYTF.

V and J are TRBV2 and TRBJ1-2; TRBD1 aligns across 7 bases. J was trimmed by 4 bases and V by 10 bases; bases with no gene match: 12. The CDR3 contains 14 residues. Germline CDR1 and CDR2: SNHLY and FYNNEI. DNA for the CDR3: TGTGCCACCAAAACCCAATCAGGGGGCTATGGCTACACCTTC. Protein sequence: CATKTQSGGYGYTF.

The chain has TRBV5-8 and TRBJ2-7; no clear D gene. The V gene's germline CDR1 is SGHTS and CDR2 YDEGEE. The V gene lost 4 bases and the J gene lost 0 bases, with 8 bases spanning the gap. The CDR3 is made up of 13 amino acids. For the CDR3, the DNA is TGTGCCAGCAGCCTGGGTAGCTCCTACGAGCAGTACTTC. This gives the protein CASSLGSSYEQYF.

The rearrangement joins TRBV30 to TRBJ2-1, with D hard to call. From germline, CDR1 is GTSNPN and CDR2 SVGIG (reference sequence). The V and J ends lost 2 bases and 0 bases respectively, with 11 bases between them. The CDR3 spans 15 residues. The CDR3 DNA reads as TGTGCCTGGAGTTCGCCGATCAGCTCCTACAATGAGCAGTTCTTC. Translating it yields CAWSSPISSYNEQFF.

This sequence joins TRBV3-1 (or the pseudogene TRBV3-2) and TRBJ1-2; TRBD1 aligns across 7 bases. Looked up from germline, CDR1 is LGHDT and CDR2 is YNNKEL (reference sequence). This CDR3 region has 15 residues. The V gene end was trimmed by 0 bases and the J gene end by 13 bases; junction bases not matched to a gene: 14. The CDR3 DNA follows: TGTGCCAGCAGCCAAGATCACTTGGGACAGAGGCCCGGCACCTTC. Its protein product is CASSQDHLGQRPGTF.

The chain joins TRBV5-8 to TRBJ2-1; TRBD1 matches at 7 bases. V was clipped by 4 bases and J by 4 bases; unmatched bases: 8. The germline CDR1 and CDR2 sequences are SGHTS and YDEGEE. This CDR3 has 15 residues. The CDR3: CASSIGQVDYNEQFF. CDR3 DNA sequence: TGTGCCAGCAGCATAGGACAGGTTGATTACAATGAGCAGTTCTTC.

The rearrangement uses TRBV21-1 and TRBJ1-2; TRBD1 is taken as the D call from the table, unchecked against the DNA. TRBV21-1 is designated a pseudogene. The CDR3 extends over 16 amino acids. CDR3 in amino acids: CASLRTGATKFHGYTF. The CDR3, as DNA: TGTGCCAGCCTGAGGACAGGGGCCACCAAATTTCATGGCTACACCTTC.

This chain links TRBV29-1 with TRBJ1-4; tentative D call: TRBD1 (5 bases). V was trimmed by 5 bases and J by 0 bases, leaving 13 bases between them. The CDR3 extends over 15 amino acids. CDR1 is SQVTM and CDR2 is ANQGSEA in the germline V gene. This chain's CDR3 is CSVFVGAATNEKLFF. Here the CDR3 DNA reads TGCAGCGTTTTCGTAGGGGCAGCAACTAATGAAAAACTGTTTTTT.